This entry lists 10 T cell receptor beta chains sequenced from one sample in a study of human T cells and chemical hapten exposure. MiXCR was run by TCRdb on the RACE reads, yielding one entry per CDR3 protein. This table has more than 110,000 distinct CDR3 sequences, about 10% appearing once. This sample's time point: patch test 2, 6 weeks after DPC sensitization. Treatment of the sample: therapeutic diphenylcyclopropenone sensitization with weekly scalp DPC. Sequencing used whole blood, obtained in connection with sensitization to the hapten diphenylcyclopropenone (DPC). Source of these receptors: a woman in her forties or fifties with alopecia areata. Some clones in this sample may be carry-over from other donors' samples.

As for this clonotype: A much more abundant neighbour one base away suggests this may be a read error. This chain connects TRBV7-3 to TRBJ2-3, with TRBD2 identical over 11 bases. The CDR3 extends over 17 amino acids. Germline CDR1 is SGHTA and CDR2 is FQGTGA. The CDR3 nucleotides read TGTGCCAGCAGCTCCCTAGCGGGAGGTGGGGAGACAGATACGCGGTATTTT. It specifies CASSSLAGGGETDTRYF.

This clonotype was seen a few times. The junction does not match germline at one end; this may be a read error. V is TRBV3-1 and J is TRBJ1-1; 7 positions agree with TRBD1. Germline-derived CDR1 and CDR2 are LGHDT and YNNKEL (reference sequence). This CDR3 is 15 amino acids long. DNA of the CDR3: TGTGCCAGCAGCCAAGGGACAGGCATGAACACTGAAGTTTTCTTT. This codes for CASSQGTGMNTEVFF. The whole variable domain, remainder taken from reference TRBV3-1 and TRBJ1-1, is DTAVSQTPKYLVTQMGNDKSIKCEQNLGHDTMYWYKQDSKKFLKIMFSYNNKELIINETVPNRFSPKSPDKAHLNLHINSLELGDSAVYFCASSQGTGMNTEVFFGQGTRLTVV.

This clonotype is a singleton in its sample. The V gene is TRBV7-2, the J gene TRBJ2-1; perhaps TRBD2 as D (6 bases). Trimming took 5 bases from V and 4 from J, leaving 15 bases between them. Germline CDR1 and CDR2: SGHTA and FQGNSA. The CDR3 contains 15 residues. In DNA form, the CDR3 reads TGTGCCAGCAGCCCCCCCGGGAGTGGGTACAATGAGCAGTTCTTC. This encodes CASSPPGSGYNEQFF.

The table lists this clonotype with a few counts. This chain uses TRBV5-1 with TRBJ2-6; TRBD1 matches at 7 bases. The germline V gene has CDR1 SGHRS and CDR2 YFSETQ. With V trimmed by 6 bases and J by 0 bases, 12 bases remained unmatched. The CDR3 totals 18 residues. CDR3 amino acids: CASTSPGQRPSGANVLTF. In DNA form, the CDR3 reads TGCGCCAGCACCTCTCCGGGACAGAGACCCTCTGGGGCCAACGTCCTGACTTTC.

This clonotype showed up just a few times. V and J are TRBV7-8 and TRBJ1-5; 8 nucleotides agree with TRBD1. The CDR3 is 18 amino acids. Germline assignment: CDR1 SGHVS and CDR2 FQNEAQ. Trimming took 4 bases from V and 3 from J; bases not matched to a gene: 14. The CDR3 DNA sequence: TGTGCCAGCAGCTCCTATTCCCCCGGGACAGGTACCAATCAGCCCCAGCATTTT. Protein: CASSSYSPGTGTNQPQHF. The variable domain in full, completed from reference TRBV7-8 and TRBJ1-5, reads GAGVSQSPRYKVAKRGQDVALRCDPISGHVSLFWYQQALGQGPEFLTYFQNEAQLDKSGLPSDRFFAERPEGSVSTLKIQRTQQEDSAVYLCASSSYSPGTGTNQPQHFGDGTRLSIL.

The chain is built from TRBV10-3 and TRBJ2-1; D might be TRBD2 (7 bases). The V end was cut by 7 bases, the J end by 0 bases, with 16 bases between. Germline values: CDR1 ENHRY, CDR2 SYGVKD. The CDR3 has 16 residues. CDR3 coding DNA: TGTGCCATCATGGGGGGGCCGCCGAGCTCCTACAATGAGCAGTTCTTC. It encodes CAIMGGPPSSYNEQFF.

This clonotype was seen a few times. V gene TRBV9 combines with J gene TRBJ1-1; tentatively, D is TRBD1 (6 bases). V lost 2 bases, J lost 7 bases, and 12 bases lay in between. Germline V lookup: CDR1 SGDLS, CDR2 YYNGEE. This CDR3 comprises 13 residues. CDR3 region: CASSVMPDSEAFF. The CDR3 region has the DNA TGTGCCAGCAGCGTGATGCCGGACAGTGAAGCTTTCTTT.

The rearrangement links TRBV6-5 to TRBJ2-3, with D perhaps matching TRBD2 (5 bases). V gave up 8 bases and J gave up 0 bases, with 18 bases separating them. The CDR3 is made up of 16 amino acids. CDR1 and CDR2 from the germline V gene are MNHEY and SVGAGI. The chain's CDR3 is CASSGTGRTSTDTQYF. The CDR3 DNA follows: TGTGCCAGCTCGGGTACTGGGAGAACTAGCACAGATACGCAGTATTTT.

V is TRBV29-1 and J is TRBJ2-7, with TRBD2 identical over 12 bases. Looked up from germline, CDR1 is SQVTM and CDR2 is ANQGSEA. V dropped 6 bases and J dropped 9; count of bases not matched to a gene: 9. This CDR3 comprises 13 residues. The CDR3 is CSVVTSGSWGQYF. The CDR3 nucleotides are TGCAGCGTAGTGACTAGCGGGAGCTGGGGGCAGTACTTC.

The chain employs TRBV10-3 and TRBJ2-5; D gene ambiguous. This CDR3 is built from 15 residues. The germline V gene encodes CDR1 ENHRY and CDR2 SYGVKD. The ends were cut back, 3 bases at V and 5 bases at J, with 16 bases in the middle. DNA for the CDR3: TGTGCCATCAGTGACTCCGGGCCCCCTTGGGAGACCCAGTACTTC. Its protein is CAISDSGPPWETQYF.